This T cell receptor (beta chain) was observed in a study of blood T cells in healthy people across ages. A second PCR, run for 7 to 11 cycles, used a sample-barcoded 5' primer plus a J-beta primer mix. TCRdb reprocessed the 5' RACE reads with MiXCR, giving one entry per CDR3 protein. The sample lists about 670,000 distinct CDR3 sequences; 40% to 50% were seen once. This clonotype was picked up a small number of times. Per the germline V gene, CDR1 is DFQATT and CDR2 is SNEGSKA (reference sequence). CDR3 length equals 13 residues. Every donor contributed 7.5 to 10 milliliters of peripheral blood by blood draw.

V and J are TRBV20-1 and TRBJ2-1; 8 bases are a match to TRBD2. Gene TRBJ2-7 matches the end of the DNA better, so the J call may be wrong. The TCR comes from an elderly man in good health. The sample taken for sequencing was blood. The CDR3 here is CSATGGAGNEQYF. For the CDR3, the DNA is TGCAGTGCTACGGGGGGGGCCGGCAATGAGCAGTACTTC.